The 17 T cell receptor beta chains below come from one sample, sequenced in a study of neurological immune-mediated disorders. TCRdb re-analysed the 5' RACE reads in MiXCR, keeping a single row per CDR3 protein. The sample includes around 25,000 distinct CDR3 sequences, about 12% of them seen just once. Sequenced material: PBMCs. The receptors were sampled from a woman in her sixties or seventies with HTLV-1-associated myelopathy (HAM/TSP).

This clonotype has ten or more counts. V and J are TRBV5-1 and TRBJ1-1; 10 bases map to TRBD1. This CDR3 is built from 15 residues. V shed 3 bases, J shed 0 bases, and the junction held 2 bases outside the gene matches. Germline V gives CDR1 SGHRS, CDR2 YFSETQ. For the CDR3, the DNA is TGCGCCAGCAGCTGGACAGGGGGGATGAACACTGAAGCTTTCTTT. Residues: CASSWTGGMNTEAFF.

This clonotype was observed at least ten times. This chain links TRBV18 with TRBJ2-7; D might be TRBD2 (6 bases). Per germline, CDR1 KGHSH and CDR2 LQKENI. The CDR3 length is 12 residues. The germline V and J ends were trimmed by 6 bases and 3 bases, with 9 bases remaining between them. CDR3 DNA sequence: TGTGCCAGCTCCACCGGGGGCTACGAGCAGTACTTC. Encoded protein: CASSTGGYEQYF.

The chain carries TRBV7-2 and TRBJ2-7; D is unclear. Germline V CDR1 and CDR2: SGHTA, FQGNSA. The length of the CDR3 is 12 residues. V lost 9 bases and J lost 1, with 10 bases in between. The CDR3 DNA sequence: TGTGCCAGGACAATTTCATCCTACGAGCAGTACTTC. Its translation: CARTISSYEQYF.

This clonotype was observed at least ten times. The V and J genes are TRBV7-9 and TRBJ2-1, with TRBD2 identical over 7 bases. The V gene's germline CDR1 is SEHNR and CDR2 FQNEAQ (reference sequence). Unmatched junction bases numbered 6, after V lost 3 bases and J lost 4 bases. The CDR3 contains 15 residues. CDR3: CASSFGLGPYNEQFF. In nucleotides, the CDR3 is TGTGCCAGCAGCTTCGGACTAGGACCTTACAATGAGCAGTTCTTC. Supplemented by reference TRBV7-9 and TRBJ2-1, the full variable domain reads DTGVSQNPRHKITKRGQNVTFRCDPISEHNRLYWYRQTLGQGPEFLTYFQNEAQLEKSRLLSDRFSAERPKGSFSTLEIQRTEQGDSAMYLCASSFGLGPYNEQFFGPGTRLTVL.

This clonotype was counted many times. The CDR3 protein is CASSPGQATRSYNSPLHF. The CDR3 DNA sequence: TGTGCCAGCAGCCCCGGACAGGCCACTCGCTCCTATAATTCACCCCTCCACTTT. The gene calls are TRBV3-1 and TRBJ1-6; 7 bases fit TRBD1. V lost 4 bases, J lost 0 bases, and 9 bases stayed unmatched. The CDR3 totals 18 residues. The germline CDR1 and CDR2 sequences are LGHDT and YNNKEL (reference sequence).

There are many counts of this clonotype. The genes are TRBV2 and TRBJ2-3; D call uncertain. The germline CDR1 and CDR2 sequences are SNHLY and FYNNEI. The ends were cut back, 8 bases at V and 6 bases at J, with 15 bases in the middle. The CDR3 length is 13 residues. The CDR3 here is CASHLSLVDTQYF. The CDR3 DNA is TGTGCCAGCCATCTGAGTCTCGTCGATACGCAGTATTTT. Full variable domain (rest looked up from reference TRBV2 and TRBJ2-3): EPEVTQTPSHQVTQMGQEVILRCVPISNHLYFYWYRQILGQKVEFLVSFYNNEISEKSEIFDDQFSVERPDGSNFTLKIRSTKLEDSAMYFCASHLSLVDTQYFGPGTRLTVL.

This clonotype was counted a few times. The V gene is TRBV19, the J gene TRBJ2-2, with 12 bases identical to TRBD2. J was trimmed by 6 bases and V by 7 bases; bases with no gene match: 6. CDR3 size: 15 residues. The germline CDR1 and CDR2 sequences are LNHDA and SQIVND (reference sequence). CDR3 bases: TGTGCCAGTAAGCTAGCGGGAGGGCCGCCCGGGGAGCTGTTTTTT. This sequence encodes CASKLAGGPPGELFF.

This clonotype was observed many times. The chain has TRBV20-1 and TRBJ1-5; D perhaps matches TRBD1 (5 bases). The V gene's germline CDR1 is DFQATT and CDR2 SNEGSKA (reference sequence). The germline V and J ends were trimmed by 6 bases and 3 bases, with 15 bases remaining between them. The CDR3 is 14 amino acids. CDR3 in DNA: TGCAGTGCCGAGCGACCGGGGGACAATCAGCCCCAGCATTTT. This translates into CSAERPGDNQPQHF.

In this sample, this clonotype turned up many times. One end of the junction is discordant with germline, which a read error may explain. The CDR3 coding sequence is TGTGCCAGCAGCTTAGCTGGGGGATCCTACGAGCAGTACTTC. This sequence encodes CASSLAGGSYEQYF. This sequence joins TRBV5-1 and TRBJ2-7; possibly TRBD1 or TRBD2 for D (5 bases each). The CDR3 has 14 amino acids. In germline, CDR1 is SGHRS, CDR2 YFSETQ.

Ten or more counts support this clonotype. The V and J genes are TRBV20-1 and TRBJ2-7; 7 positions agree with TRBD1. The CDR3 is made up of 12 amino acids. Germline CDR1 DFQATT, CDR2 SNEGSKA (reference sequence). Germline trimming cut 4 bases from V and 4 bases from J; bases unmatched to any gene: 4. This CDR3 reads CSATQGEYEQYF. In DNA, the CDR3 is TGCAGTGCTACCCAGGGGGAATACGAGCAGTACTTC.

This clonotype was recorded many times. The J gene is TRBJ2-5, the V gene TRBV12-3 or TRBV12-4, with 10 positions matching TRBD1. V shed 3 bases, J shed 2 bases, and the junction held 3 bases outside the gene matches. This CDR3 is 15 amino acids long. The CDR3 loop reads CASSFRTGGQETQYF. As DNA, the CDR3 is TGTGCCAGCAGTTTTCGGACAGGGGGGCAAGAGACCCAGTACTTC.

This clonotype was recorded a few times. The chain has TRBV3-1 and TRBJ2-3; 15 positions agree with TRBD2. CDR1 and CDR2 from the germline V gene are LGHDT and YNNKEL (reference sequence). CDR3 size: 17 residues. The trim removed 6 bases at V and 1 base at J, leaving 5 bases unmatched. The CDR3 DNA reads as TGTGCCAGCAGTGGGACTAGCGGGGGGCCCCGCACAGATACGCAGTATTTT. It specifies CASSGTSGGPRTDTQYF.

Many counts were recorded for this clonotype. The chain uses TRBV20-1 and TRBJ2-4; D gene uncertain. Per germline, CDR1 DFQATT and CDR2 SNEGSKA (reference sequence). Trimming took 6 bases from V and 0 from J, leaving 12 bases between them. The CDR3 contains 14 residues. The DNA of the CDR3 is TGCAGTGCCCCCGACATGGTAGCCAAAAACATTCAGTACTTC. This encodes CSAPDMVAKNIQYF.

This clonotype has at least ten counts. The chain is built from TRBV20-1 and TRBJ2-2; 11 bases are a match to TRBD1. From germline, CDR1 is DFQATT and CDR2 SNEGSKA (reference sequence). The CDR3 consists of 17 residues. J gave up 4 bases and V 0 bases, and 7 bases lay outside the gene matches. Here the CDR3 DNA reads TGCAGTGCTAGAGATACCCGGGACAGGGGGGCCACCGGGGAGCTGTTTTTT. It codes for CSARDTRDRGATGELFF.

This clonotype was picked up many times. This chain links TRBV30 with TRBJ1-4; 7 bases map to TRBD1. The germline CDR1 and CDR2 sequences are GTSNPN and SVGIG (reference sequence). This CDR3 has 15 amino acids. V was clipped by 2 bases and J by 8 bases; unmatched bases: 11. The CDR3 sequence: CAWSMQTGRKEKLFF. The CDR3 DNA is TGTGCCTGGAGTATGCAGACAGGGCGGAAGGAAAAACTGTTTTTT. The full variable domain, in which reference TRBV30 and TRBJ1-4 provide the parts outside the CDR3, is SQTIHQWPATLVQPVGSPLSLECTVEGTSNPNLYWYRQAAGRGLQLLFYSVGIGQISSEVPQNLSASRPQDRQFILSSKKLLLSDSGFYLCAWSMQTGRKEKLFFGSGTQLSVL.

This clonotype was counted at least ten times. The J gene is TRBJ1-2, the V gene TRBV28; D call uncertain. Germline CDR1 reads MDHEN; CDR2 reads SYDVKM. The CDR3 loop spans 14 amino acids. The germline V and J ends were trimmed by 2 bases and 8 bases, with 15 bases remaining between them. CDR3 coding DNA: TGTGCCAGCAGTTTAACAAGTTTGGCCCGCGGCTACACCTTC. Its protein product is CASSLTSLARGYTF.

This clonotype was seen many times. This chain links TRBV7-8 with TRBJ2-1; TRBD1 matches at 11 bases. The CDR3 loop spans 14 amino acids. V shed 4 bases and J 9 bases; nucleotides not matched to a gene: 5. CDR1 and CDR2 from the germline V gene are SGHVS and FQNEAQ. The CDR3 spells CASSWRTGGGEQFF. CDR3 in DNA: TGTGCCAGCAGCTGGAGGACAGGGGGCGGTGAGCAGTTCTTC.